This T cell receptor (beta chain) was sequenced during a study of cytomegalovirus exposure and HLA in healthy donors. Study-level points and caveats: With DRB1 most and HLA-C fewest, TCR association rates differed between HLA loci in a later analysis.

With regard to this clone: What it recognizes is unknown.

CDR1 is MDHEN and CDR2 is SYDVKM in the germline V gene. The CDR3 covers 14 residues. V was cut by 4 bases and J by 3 bases, with 10 bases left in between. Vbeta (60) and Jbeta (13) primers were used in the PCR. Data came from immunoSEQ multiplex PCR; TCRdb stores just in-frame clones and leaves some out. This listing includes around 78,000 clones. The receptor was derived from a young man in good health and CMV-seropositive. Specimen: PBMCs. V is TRBV28 and J is TRBJ2-1; maybe TRBD1 (6 bases). The CDR3 coding sequence is TGTGCCAGCAGTTCCCGGACAGACTACAATGAGCAGTTCTTC. Its translation: CASSSRTDYNEQFF.